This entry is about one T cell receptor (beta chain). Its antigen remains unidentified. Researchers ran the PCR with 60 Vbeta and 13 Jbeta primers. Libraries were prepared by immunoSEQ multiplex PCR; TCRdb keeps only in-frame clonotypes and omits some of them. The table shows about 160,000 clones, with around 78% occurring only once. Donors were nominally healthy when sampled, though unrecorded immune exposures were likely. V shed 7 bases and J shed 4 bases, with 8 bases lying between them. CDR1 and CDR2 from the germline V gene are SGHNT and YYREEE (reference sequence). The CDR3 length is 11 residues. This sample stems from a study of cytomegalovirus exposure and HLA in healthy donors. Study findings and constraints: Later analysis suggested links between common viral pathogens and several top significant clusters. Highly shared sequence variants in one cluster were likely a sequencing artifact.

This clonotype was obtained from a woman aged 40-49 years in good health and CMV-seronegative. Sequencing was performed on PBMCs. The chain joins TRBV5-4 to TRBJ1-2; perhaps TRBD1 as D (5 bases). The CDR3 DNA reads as TGTGCCAGCGGAGACAGCTATGGCTACACCTTC. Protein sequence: CASGDSYGYTF. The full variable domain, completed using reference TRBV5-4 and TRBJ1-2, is ETGVTQSPTHLIKTRGQQVTLRCSSQSGHNTVSWYQQALGQGPQFIFQYYREEENGRGNFPPRFSGLQFPNYSSELNVNALELDDSALYLCASGDSYGYTFGSGTRLTVV.